This T cell receptor (beta chain) is from a study of blood T cell repertoires in COVID-19. Sequenced by immunoSEQ multiplex PCR; TCRdb stores in-frame clones only, minus some. The sample has some 130,000 clones; over 75% are singletons. The ends were cut back, 0 bases at V and 8 bases at J, with 10 bases in the middle. The CDR3 spans 13 residues. CDR1 and CDR2 from the germline V gene are LNHDA and SQIVND (reference sequence). Specimen: peripheral blood. This clonotype was obtained from a man older than 75 with acute or convalescent COVID-19. This chain connects TRBV19 to TRBJ1-1; D uncertain. The CDR3 reads CASSIDRGREAFF. The CDR3 nucleotides read TGTGCCAGTAGTATAGATCGAGGCAGAGAAGCTTTCTTT.